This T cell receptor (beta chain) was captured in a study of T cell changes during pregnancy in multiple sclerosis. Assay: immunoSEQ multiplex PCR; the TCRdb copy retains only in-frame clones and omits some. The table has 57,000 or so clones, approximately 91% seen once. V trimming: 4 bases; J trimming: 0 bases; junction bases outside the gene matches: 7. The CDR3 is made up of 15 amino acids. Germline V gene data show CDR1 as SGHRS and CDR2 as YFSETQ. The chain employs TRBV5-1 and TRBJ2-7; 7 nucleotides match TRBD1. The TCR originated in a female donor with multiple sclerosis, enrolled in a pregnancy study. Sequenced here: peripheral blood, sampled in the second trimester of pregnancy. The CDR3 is CASSPRQGNSYEQYF. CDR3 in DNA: TGCGCCAGCAGCCCTAGACAGGGTAACTCCTACGAGCAGTACTTC.